The T cell receptor beta chain under discussion was sequenced for a study of blood T cell repertoires in COVID-19. Only in-frame clones appear in the TCRdb table, and some are missing; sequencing was by immunoSEQ multiplex PCR. Of roughly 70,000 clones in the sample, approximately 90% were seen once. This sequence originates from a woman aged 60-75 years with active COVID-19. Sequencing input: peripheral blood.

The CDR3 sequence is CASSPRRADTEAFF. The DNA of the CDR3 is TGTGCCAGCAGCCCGCGCAGGGCGGACACTGAAGCTTTCTTT. The J gene is TRBJ1-1, the V gene TRBV9, with D maybe TRBD1 (5 bases). Deletions cut 4 bases from V and 3 bases from J, with 13 bases between. The germline V gene has CDR1 SGDLS and CDR2 YYNGEE. CDR3 length equals 14 residues.